This paragraph covers one T cell receptor (beta chain) sequence. This receptor's antigen is unknown. There are no base qualities to consult, and no much larger clone falls within one base. This record comes from a study of T cell responses to AZD1222 COVID-19 vaccine (dated by TCRdb to about 2021). With regard to the full study: A total of 233 trial participants underwent TCR sequencing, of whom 200 to 220 had received two doses of AZD1222 and approximately 26 had received two doses of the MenACWY control vaccine. Trial participants were enrolled by age into subgroups of 18-55, 56-69 and 70-plus years, and around 140, 26 and 57 TCR-sequenced participants, respectively, were included in these subgroups.

The time point label, as the study defines it: about 28 days (+/-7) after the second vaccine dose. AZD1222 recipients with second doses at about 4 weeks or about 12 weeks were pooled, because spike-specific TCR depth and breadth did not differ between schedules. Vaccinee samples were obtained from the UK trials COV001 and COV002, which included a single-blind randomized controlled phase 2/3 trial of AZD1222 (ChAdOx1 nCoV-19) in healthy adults. For TCRbeta chain sequencing, PBMC samples were collected from trial participants at day 0 and at day 28 after the second dose. What the authors observed across the whole study: A significant rise in spike-specific TCR breadth and depth was observed after two AZD1222 doses relative to day 0 and relative to MenACWY recipients. Most participants were white British and females outnumbered males, and the authors suggested that clonal diversity may have been underestimated. Conclusions about previously exposed vaccinees are limited, since just a handful of AZD1222 recipients were seropositive for SARS-CoV-2 at baseline. Reportedly, almost half of the unique spike-specific TCRs recognized epitopes lying outside the regions that are mutated in the B.1.351 and B.1.1.7 variants. The 56-69-year group was small, and its depth increase did not reach significance, likely because of low power. Because no day 14 peak-response samples were available, the repertoires could be characterized only after the peak T cell response. Vaccine-associated CD4 TCRs spanned the whole spike protein, with dominant responses in regions 160-218 and 743-854.

Trimming takes 4 bases from V and 0 bases from J, and the germline ends sit 16 bases apart. Counted from cysteine to phenylalanine, this CDR3 has 16 amino acids. Of all the DNA, just the CDR3 is kept, 48 bases in frame from base 1. The CDR1 and CDR2 encoded by the germline V gene are MNHEY and SVGEGT. The CDR3 regions of human TCRbeta chains were analyzed by immunosequencing. On the study's bioinformatics: Repertoire TCRs were matched against a reference library of SARS-CoV-2-specific TCRs generated with the MIRA antigen-specificity platform. Breadth was defined as the fraction of unique TCRs that were SARS-CoV-2-associated. Depth was defined as the fraction of total T cells that were SARS-CoV-2-associated. Using the MIRA data, each spike-specific TCR was mapped to the spike region that the TCR reacts to and placed in a CD4 or CD8 class. Log10-transformed breadth and depth values were compared by one-way ANOVA with Sidak's multiple comparisons tests. In its TCRdb copy, this immuneACCESS table keeps in-frame sequences only and misses some clones. Where compared with another copy, unresolved V genes explain less than half of these, and the others have no known cause. The V and J calls and clone size come from that table; D and trimming were worked out from the DNA. The sample yields approximately 110,000 clones; roughly 87% were counted once. 44% of the sample rests with the top ten.

The chain is made from TRBV6-2 or TRBV6-3 and TRBJ2-7; the D assignment is uncertain and may be TRBD1 or TRBD2, with 5 bases supporting each. Sequenced material: peripheral blood, taken 28 days after the second AZD1222 dose. The receptor comes from an adult who received the AZD1222 COVID-19 vaccine. The DNA sequence is TGTGCCAGCAGTTTCCGGTCGAGGGGCCACTCCTACGAGCAGTACTTC. This translates into CASSFRSRGHSYEQYF.